One and the same sample provided the 9 T cell receptor beta chains below, sequenced in a study of graft-versus-host responses after intestinal transplantation (dated by TCRdb to about 2021). The intended sense of this specimen's time point label: cells obtained before transplantation from donor or recipient. These receptors' antigens are unknown. Library preparation employed the immunoSEQ multiplex PCR assay. The immuneACCESS repertoire file appears here via TCRdb, limited to in-frame rearrangements. These files lack a portion of the clones; in checked studies, under half of the deficit traces to unresolved V genes, and the cause of the others is not known. The sample data list approximately 99,000 clones, and roughly 92% of these were observed just once. The ten most abundant clones make up approximately 0.064% of the sample. This specimen was unstimulated CD8+ T cells sorted from spleen or lymph node cells, taken before transplant. The source of these receptors is a human donor who was the organ donor for an intestinal transplant.

This chain links TRBV5-8 with TRBJ1-1, with TRBD1 as a possible D gene (5 bases). Germline CDR1 and CDR2: SGHTS and YDEGEE. This CDR3 is built from 14 residues. Between the trimmed V and J ends, which lost 2 bases and 3 bases, there was a span of 11 bases. CDR3 coding DNA: TGTGCCAGCAGCTTTTCTGGGGCCTACACTGAAGCTTTCTTT. This gives the protein CASSFSGAYTEAFF.

The chain has TRBV6-1 and TRBJ2-1, with D perhaps TRBD2 (6 bases). The CDR3 loop spans 12 amino acids. V lost 6 bases and J 14 bases, leaving 17 bases between the germline ends. The germline V gene encodes CDR1 MNHNS and CDR2 SASEGT. CDR3 region: CASRKEGLVEFF. The CDR3 DNA follows: TGTGCCAGCAGAAAGGAGGGACTCGTCGAGTTCTTC.

The gene calls are TRBV28 and TRBJ2-3; 8 positions agree with TRBD1. The ends lost 4 bases at V and 2 bases at J; junction bases unmatched: 8. CDR3 size: 16 residues. Germline assignment: CDR1 MDHEN and CDR2 SYDVKM. As DNA, the CDR3 is TGTGCCAGCAGTTCCAGGGGGCAAGGAAACACAGATACGCAGTATTTT. This codes for CASSSRGQGNTDTQYF.

This clone appeared once. The rearrangement joins TRBV28 to TRBJ2-7; D is unresolved. Germline CDR1 MDHEN, CDR2 SYDVKM. The V gene lost 5 bases and the J gene lost 5 bases, with 25 bases spanning the gap. This CDR3 region has 17 residues. The CDR3 bases are TGTGCCAGCAGTGACGCCGGTGTTTTGGCAGGTATCGACGAGCAGTACTTC. This encodes CASSDAGVLAGIDEQYF. Based on the CDR3 plus reference TRBV28 and TRBJ2-7, the full variable domain is DVKVTQSSRYLVKRTGEKVFLECVQDMDHENMFWYRQDPGLGLRLIYFSYDVKMKEKGDIPEGYSVSREKKERFSLILESASTNQTSMYLCASSDAGVLAGIDEQYFGPGTRLTVT.

The chain has TRBV6-5 and TRBJ1-5; the match to TRBD1 covers 8 bases. There are 14 residues in the CDR3. V trimming: 6 bases; J trimming: 4 bases; junction bases outside the gene matches: 5. Germline CDR1 is MNHEY and CDR2 is SVGAGI. Here the CDR3 DNA reads TGTGCCAGCAGCTTACAGGGGGGTAATCAGCCCCAGCATTTT. It yields the protein CASSLQGGNQPQHF.

The CDR3 coding sequence is TGTGCCAGCAGCCAAGATTTTCAGGGGGTTGGTGAAGCTTTCTTT. Amino acids: CASSQDFQGVGEAFF. The chain joins TRBV4-2 to TRBJ1-1; 7 bases agree with TRBD1. The junction had 8 bases not matched to a gene; V was cut back by 0 bases and J by 7 bases. Per the germline V gene, CDR1 is LGHNA and CDR2 is YNFKEQ. The CDR3 contains 15 residues.

V gene TRBV9 combines with J gene TRBJ1-2; tentatively, D is TRBD1 (6 bases). The CDR3 extends over 17 amino acids. The V gene's germline CDR1 is SGDLS and CDR2 YYNGEE. The V and J ends lost 2 bases and 2 bases respectively, with 19 bases between them. CDR3 DNA sequence: TGTGCCAGCAGCGTTCAGGGGACCCTCAATTCCAACTATGGCTACACCTTC. Translating it yields CASSVQGTLNSNYGYTF.

The chain couples TRBV7-8 to TRBJ2-1; maybe TRBD1 (7 bases). Trimming stripped 3 bases from V and 5 bases from J, with 23 bases between. CDR1 and CDR2 from the germline V gene are SGHVS and FQNEAQ. The CDR3 is made up of 18 amino acids. CDR3 DNA sequence: TGTGCCAGCAGCTTTGGTCGGAGGGGGCCTAGCCCCAACAATGAGCAGTTCTTC. This sequence encodes CASSFGRRGPSPNNEQFF.

The rearrangement joins TRBV19 to TRBJ1-2, with D possibly matching TRBD1 (6 bases). The CDR3 is 15 residues long. The germline V and J ends were trimmed by 7 bases and 5 bases, with 20 bases remaining between them. Germline V CDR1 and CDR2: LNHDA, SQIVND (reference sequence). The CDR3 DNA is TGTGCCAGTAATACGGTCGTCGGACAGAGATATGGCTACACCTTC. Its protein is CASNTVVGQRYGYTF.